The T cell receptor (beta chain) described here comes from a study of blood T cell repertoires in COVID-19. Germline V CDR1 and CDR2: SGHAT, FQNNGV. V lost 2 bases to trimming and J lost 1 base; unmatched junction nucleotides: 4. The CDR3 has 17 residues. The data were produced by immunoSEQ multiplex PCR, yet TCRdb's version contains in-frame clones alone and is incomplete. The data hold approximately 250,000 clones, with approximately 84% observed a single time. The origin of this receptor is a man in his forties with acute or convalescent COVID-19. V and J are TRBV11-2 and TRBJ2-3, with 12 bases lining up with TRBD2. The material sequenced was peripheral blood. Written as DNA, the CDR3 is TGTGCCAGCAGCTTACGAAGACTAGCGGGGGGCACAGATACGCAGTATTTT. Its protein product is CASSLRRLAGGTDTQYF.